These 8 T cell receptor beta chains were all obtained from the same sample, sequenced in a study of T cells in Graves' hyperthyroidism and ophthalmopathy (dated 2019 in TCRdb). The library relied on multiplex PCR. This sample was sequenced with an Illumina HiSeq 2000. The TCR beta CDR3 regions were amplified from the RNA transcripts. The first round of RT-PCR for the TCR CDR3 was performed with the HTBI primer set and the Qiagen OneStep RT-PCR kit. TCRdb reran the public reads through fastp at Q25 and MiXCR, keeping productive beta chains. For every CDR3 protein sequence, its rows merge into one entry that carries the most common genes and DNA. Across this sample there are fewer than 550,000 distinct CDR3 sequences, with approximately 25% seen only once. The ten largest make up over 9% of the sample. Specimen: blood. The source of these receptors is a young woman with Graves' ophthalmopathy.

Turning to this clonotype: The junction departs from germline at one end; a sequencing error may be responsible. V usage is TRBV6-5 and J usage is TRBJ1-2; TRBD1 matches 9 bases. The CDR3 loop spans 17 amino acids. Germline-derived CDR1 and CDR2 are MNHEY and SVGAGI. CDR3 sequence reads: CASSYSTWDRASRGYRF. CDR3 bases: TGTGCCAGCAGTTACTCAACCTGGGACAGGGCCTCTAGGGGCTACAGGTTC.

On this clonotype itself: A much larger clone lies a single base off, so this may be a read error. The chain joins TRBV11-2 to TRBJ1-1; 9 bases match TRBD1. In germline, CDR1 is SGHAT, CDR2 FQNNGV. The CDR3 spans 12 residues. This CDR3 reads CTSSWNRGQAFF. In nucleotides, the CDR3 is TGTACCAGCAGCTGGAACAGGGGGCAGGCTTTCTTT.

The chain joins TRBV30 to TRBJ1-1, with 8 bases identical to TRBD1. The V gene's germline CDR1 is GTSNPN and CDR2 SVGIG (reference sequence). With V trimmed by 5 bases and J by 1 base, 6 bases remained unmatched. The CDR3 length is 14 residues. The CDR3 loop is CAWARTGQNTEAFF. The CDR3 nucleotides read TGTGCCTGGGCCAGGACAGGGCAGAACACTGAAGCTTTCTTT.

This clonotype was detected many times. The V gene is TRBV6-2 or TRBV6-3, the J gene TRBJ1-5; D remains ambiguous. This CDR3 is 16 amino acids long. Germline V CDR1 and CDR2: MNHEY, SVGEGT. Between the trimmed V and J ends, which lost 6 bases and 0 bases, there was a span of 15 bases. CDR3 protein: CASSPSTGYSNQPQHF. The CDR3, as DNA: TGTGCCAGCAGCCCGTCGACCGGCTATAGCAATCAGCCCCAGCATTTT.

In its sample, this clonotype was seen many times. CDR3: CASSLDPGTNQPQHF. The CDR3 coding sequence is TGTGCCAGCAGTTTAGACCCAGGGACTAATCAGCCCCAGCATTTT. The V and J genes are TRBV28 and TRBJ1-5; a weak D match, TRBD1 (5 bases). Per germline, CDR1 MDHEN and CDR2 SYDVKM. The V end was cut by 2 bases, the J end by 4 bases, with 12 bases between. The CDR3 runs to 15 residues.

The chain links TRBV3-1 to TRBJ2-5; D not resolved. Looked up from germline, CDR1 is LGHDT and CDR2 is YNNKEL (reference sequence). The CDR3 loop spans 15 amino acids. V dropped 5 bases and J dropped 1 base, with 14 bases sitting between them. The CDR3 nucleotides read TGTGCCAGCAGCTCTATTATGACGACCCAAGAGACCCAGTACTTC. Its translation is CASSSIMTTQETQYF.

This clonotype was seen a few times. The chain has TRBV15 and TRBJ1-2, with D tentatively TRBD1 (5 bases). Germline assignment: CDR1 LNHNV and CDR2 YYDKDF (reference sequence). The V end was cut by 5 bases, the J end by 0 bases, with 7 bases between. CDR3 length: 13 residues. Here the CDR3 reads CATSDRTNYGYTF. The CDR3 coding sequence is TGTGCCACCAGCGACAGAACTAACTATGGCTACACCTTC.

This clonotype appeared many times. The rearrangement uses TRBV20-1 and TRBJ2-2; a weak D match, TRBD2 (6 bases). The CDR3 runs to 14 residues. V lost 3 bases and J lost 3, with 11 bases in between. The germline V gene has CDR1 DFQATT and CDR2 SNEGSKA (reference sequence). Here the CDR3 reads CSARGGLDTGELFF. CDR3 in DNA: TGCAGTGCTAGGGGGGGATTGGACACCGGGGAGCTGTTTTTT.